The 6 T cell receptor beta chains in this list originate from one sample, sequenced in a study of human T cells and chemical hapten exposure. Time point of the sample: patch test 1, 2 weeks after DPC sensitization. Treatment specified: therapeutic diphenylcyclopropenone sensitization with weekly scalp DPC. MiXCR, run by TCRdb on the RACE reads, gives a single entry per CDR3 protein. Altogether some 110,000 distinct CDR3 sequences are present, around an eighth being singletons, with the ten largest covering roughly 1.5%. Specimen: whole blood, collected in connection with sensitization to the hapten diphenylcyclopropenone (DPC). The receptors derive from a woman aged 50 to 60 with alopecia areata. Some clones in this sample may be carry-over from other donors' samples.

This rearrangement joins TRBV12-3 or TRBV12-4 to TRBJ2-1, with 11 bases aligning to TRBD2. Trimming took 6 bases from V and 7 from J; bases not matched to a gene: 11. The CDR3 extends over 16 amino acids. The CDR3 protein is CASSSRLAGIGNEQFF. In DNA form, the CDR3 reads TGTGCCAGCAGCTCTCGACTAGCGGGGATCGGGAATGAGCAGTTCTTC.

This clonotype was recorded at least ten times. The V gene is TRBV9, the J gene TRBJ2-7, with D perhaps being TRBD1 or TRBD2 (6 bases each). CDR1 is SGDLS and CDR2 is YYNGEE in the germline V gene. CDR3 length: 15 amino acids. Trimming pared 4 bases from V and 0 bases from J, leaving 14 bases between. In nucleotides, the CDR3 is TGTGCCAGCAGCCTGGGGGGCAAGGCCTCCTACGAGCAGTACTTC. Translating gives CASSLGGKASYEQYF.

This clonotype was seen at least ten times. The chain uses TRBV6-5 and TRBJ2-7, with D tentatively TRBD2 (5 bases). V lost 6 bases, J lost 2 bases, and 17 bases lay in between. Looked up from germline, CDR1 is MNHEY and CDR2 is SVGAGI. The CDR3 covers 15 residues. The CDR3 region has the DNA TGTGCCAGCAGGGGATTTATGGGTAGCGCCTACGAGCAGTACTTC. Amino acids: CASRGFMGSAYEQYF.

This clonotype was seen a few times. The chain combines TRBV29-1 with TRBJ2-7; D might be TRBD2 (5 bases). The CDR3 totals 13 residues. The germline V gene encodes CDR1 SQVTM and CDR2 ANQGSEA. The germline V and J ends were trimmed by 7 bases and 4 bases, with 17 bases remaining between them. Written as DNA, the CDR3 is TGCAGCGCCCAGGCTGGTGGAGGATACGAGCAGTACTTC. It translates to CSAQAGGGYEQYF.

The CDR3: CASSELAGGLNTQYF. The CDR3, as DNA: TGTGCCAGCAGTGAACTAGCGGGAGGGTTGAATACGCAGTATTTT. The chain recombines TRBV2 with TRBJ2-3, with TRBD2 matching 12 bases. The CDR3 loop spans 15 amino acids. J gave up 7 bases and V 2 bases, and 4 bases lay outside the gene matches. Per germline, CDR1 SNHLY and CDR2 FYNNEI.

This clonotype occurred a few times. The chain combines TRBV18 with TRBJ2-5, with TRBD1 as a possible D gene (5 bases). The CDR3 contains 14 residues. Germline V gene lookup returns CDR1 KGHSH and CDR2 LQKENI. V gave up 3 bases and J gave up 4 bases, with 12 bases separating them. This chain's CDR3 is CASSPRQTPETQYF. As DNA, the CDR3 is TGTGCCAGCTCACCCAGACAGACCCCAGAGACCCAGTACTTC.